This T cell receptor beta chain derives from a study of identical twins. Each CDR3 protein is one row after TCRdb ran MiXCR on the 5' RACE reads. This sample carries some 1,700,000 distinct CDR3 sequences, more than 30% of them seen once, and the ten largest clones take 0.25% to 0.3%. Looked up from germline, CDR1 is LGHNA and CDR2 is YNFKEQ. The CDR3 loop spans 14 amino acids. Trimming removed 0 bases at V and 1 base at J, with 6 bases between. V gene TRBV4-2 combines with J gene TRBJ1-2; D remains unclear. The source of this sequence is a newborn girl in good health. Sequencing was carried out using cord blood. In DNA, the CDR3 is TGTGCCAGCAGCCAAGACAGACTTAACTATGGCTACACCTTC. It encodes CASSQDRLNYGYTF.